This T cell receptor beta chain was obtained from a study of PD-L1 blockade in urothelial cancer listed by TCRdb under 2017. In terms of the full investigation: All patients started therapy in about 2014 and received atezolizumab 1,200 mg intravenously every 3 weeks. Pretreatment blood TCR-seq was available for about 27 patients, at least one posttreatment blood collection was obtained for about 24 patients, and tumor TCR-seq was available for about 24 patients. In the same patients, pretreatment tumors underwent whole exome sequencing and RNA sequencing in addition to TCR sequencing. Blood samples gave median yields of about 150,000 T cells and some 84,000 unique TCRs, along with a median clonality of about 0.084. TCR sequencing covered pretreatment tumor samples and matched, serially collected peripheral blood taken before and after atezolizumab treatment. Durable clinical benefit meant progression-free survival longer than 6 months, and TCR features were also tested against progression-free and overall survival. Blood samples were analyzed at 3 weeks after treatment start (second dose) and at 6 weeks after treatment start. About 10 patients achieved durable clinical benefit and 15 to 20 did not. Patients had an ECOG performance status of 0 or 1 and had received between 0 and 3 prior chemotherapy regimens. Twenty-five of 29 patients were identified as males with urothelial cancer of bladder origin, and a prior smoking history was reported by 18 of 29 patients. The study was an exploratory multi-omic analysis of somatic, immune and clinical correlates of response to PD-L1 blockade with atezolizumab in urothelial cancer. What the research found in general, with its limitations: Improved progression-free and overall survival was associated with having pretreatment peripheral blood TCR clonality below the median. Because the sample size was small (n ≈ 29) and many of the analyses were exploratory, the results are meant to be hypothesis-generating. Among patients with durable benefit, tumor-associated TCR clones showed greater expansion in peripheral blood 3 weeks after treatment started (n ≈ 23, p = 0.022).

With regard to this clone: Its antigen is not yet known. No much larger clonotype is one base removed from it; base qualities were not supplied.

Trimming removed 4 bases from V and 1 base from J; the gene matches leave 8 bases unexplained. Measured from the cysteine to the phenylalanine, the CDR3 is 17 residues long. Only the CDR3 portion is preserved as DNA: 51 bases, with reading frame beginning at the first base. For CDR1 and CDR2, the germline V gene lists SGHVS and FNYEAQ. The cohort comprised fewer than 35 patients with locally advanced or metastatic urothelial carcinoma treated at Memorial Sloan Kettering on a trial protocol. Peripheral blood mononuclear cells were collected pretreatment and during treatment, with between 1 and 8 total time points obtained per patient. The Qiagen DNeasy Blood extraction kit was used to purify genomic DNA from total PBMCs and tumor samples. Collected pretreatment and during treatment, PBMCs were isolated and stored as previously described. Synthetic TCR analog templates were spiked into each PCR to estimate absolute template abundance from read counts. The immunoSEQ assay was used to amplify TCRbeta CDR3 regions from genomic DNA with bias-controlled V and J gene primers. Sequencing of rearranged TCRbeta segments was performed at approximately 20X coverage. Per the original workflow: Clustering was used to correct sequencing errors, and CDR3s were annotated against IMGT so that V, D and J genes could be assigned. Downstream analyses used only productive TCRbeta rearrangements and left out out-of-frame or stop-codon sequences. Clonality was calculated as one minus the Shannon entropy normalized by the log of the number of unique productive sequences. Fisher's exact test with Benjamini-Hochberg correction, using a cutoff of adjusted p below 0.01, was how clones that differed between time points or between blood and tumor were identified. TCRdb obtained this table from immuneACCESS and retained in-frame rearrangements with V and J assigned. These tables miss some clones; where compared with another copy, unresolved V genes account for less than half of the shortfall, and the remainder is unexplained. V and J calls and clone size are copied from that table; D and trimming were computed from the DNA. This sample holds about 84,000 clones; 90% were observed only once. The ten largest clones take up approximately 9% of the sample.

The material was PBMCs, obtained around atezolizumab (anti-PD-L1) treatment. This receptor chain uses TRBV7-6 and TRBJ1-3; 9 of the junction bases match TRBD1. This TCR came from a man aged 55 to 70 with urothelial cancer. The sequenced DNA: TGTGCCAGCAGCTCCCACGGCGGACAGGGGTCTGGAAACACCATATATTTT. Translated, it gives CASSSHGGQGSGNTIYF.